Sequencing of this T cell receptor (beta chain) was carried out in a study of T cell responses to AZD1222 COVID-19 vaccine. Overall study: Pooling was applied to second doses at about 4 or about 12 weeks.

Sequencing was performed with immunoSEQ multiplex PCR; in TCRdb, only in-frame clones are kept and a portion is missing. The sample consists of approximately 160,000 clones, 93% of them appearing once. Study-level findings and limits: Clonal diversity was possibly underestimated, and the donors were mostly white British, with more females. Vaccine-related CD4 TCRs covered spike, predominating at 160-218 and 743-854. Unmutated variant regions are reportedly the target of nearly half of TCRs that are spike-specific.

Concerning this clone: What it binds is unknown.

This sequence originates from an adult in good health. The sample in question was peripheral blood, obtained on day 0 of AZD1222 vaccination.

CDR3 bases: TGTGCCAGCAATCGACAGGAAGGGAGAGAGCAGTTCTTC. Translating it yields CASNRQEGREQFF. V and J are TRBV12-3 or TRBV12-4 and TRBJ2-1, with D possibly TRBD1 on 6 matching bases. V gave up 7 bases and J gave up 10 bases, with 17 bases separating them. This CDR3 spans 13 amino acids.